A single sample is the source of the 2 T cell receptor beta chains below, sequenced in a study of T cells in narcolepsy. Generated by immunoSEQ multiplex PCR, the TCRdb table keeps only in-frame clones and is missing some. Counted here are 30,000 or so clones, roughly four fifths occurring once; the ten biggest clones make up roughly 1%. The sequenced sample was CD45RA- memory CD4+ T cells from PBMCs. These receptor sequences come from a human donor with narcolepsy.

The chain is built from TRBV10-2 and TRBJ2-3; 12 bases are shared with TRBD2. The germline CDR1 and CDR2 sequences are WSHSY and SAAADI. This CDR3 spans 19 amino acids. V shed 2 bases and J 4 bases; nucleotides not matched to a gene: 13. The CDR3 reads CASSEGIRTSGVKADTQYF. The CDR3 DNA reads TGCGCCAGCAGTGAGGGAATAAGGACTAGCGGGGTCAAGGCAGATACGCAGTATTTT.

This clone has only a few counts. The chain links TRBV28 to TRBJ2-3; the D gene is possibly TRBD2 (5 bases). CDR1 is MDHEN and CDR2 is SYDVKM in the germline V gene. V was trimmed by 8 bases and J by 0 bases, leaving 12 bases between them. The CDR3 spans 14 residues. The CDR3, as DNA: TGTGCCAGCGTTCAAAGCGGCAGCACAGATACGCAGTATTTT. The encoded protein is CASVQSGSTDTQYF. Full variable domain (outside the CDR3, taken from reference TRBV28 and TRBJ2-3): DVKVTQSSRYLVKRTGEKVFLECVQDMDHENMFWYRQDPGLGLRLIYFSYDVKMKEKGDIPEGYSVSREKKERFSLILESASTNQTSMYLCASVQSGSTDTQYFGPGTRLTVL.